This T cell receptor beta chain comes out of a study of blood T cell repertoires in COVID-19. Background on the study: Collection of acute and convalescent COVID-19 samples took place in the United States, Italy and Spain. The analysed material was cDNA or gDNA that came from T cells, B-cell-depleted T cells, or PBMCs.

Authors' processing steps: Amplified reference gene primers provided the basis for estimating nucleated cell counts. The repertoire was sequenced with immunoSEQ multiplex PCR; TCRdb's copy has only in-frame clones and lacks some. V, J and clone size are those of that table, while D and trimming were read from the DNA. The sample has 150,000 or so clones, more than 80% seen once. Sequencing was done on a sample of peripheral blood. The TCR was taken from a man younger than 35 with COVID-19, enrolled during active disease.

The CDR3 DNA reads as TGTGCCAGCAGCCACGGGACTAACTATGGCTACACCTTC. Its translation is CASSHGTNYGYTF. The gene calls are TRBV14 and TRBJ1-2; D uncertain. The CDR3 loop spans 13 amino acids. Trimming left V 3 bases short and J 0 bases short, with 5 bases between. Germline V lookup: CDR1 SGHDN, CDR2 FVKESK.